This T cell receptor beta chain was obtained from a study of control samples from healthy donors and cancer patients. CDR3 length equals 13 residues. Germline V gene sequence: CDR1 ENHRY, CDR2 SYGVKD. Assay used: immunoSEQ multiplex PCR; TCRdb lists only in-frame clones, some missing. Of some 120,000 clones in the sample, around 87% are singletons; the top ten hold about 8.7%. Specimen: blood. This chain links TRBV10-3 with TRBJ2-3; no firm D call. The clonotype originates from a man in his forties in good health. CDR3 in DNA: TGTGCGGGTGGGCGGCAAAGCACAGATACGCAGTATTTT. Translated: CAGGRQSTDTQYF.